This TCR beta chain was retrieved from a study of shared clonotypes between healthy human individuals. Findings of the study overall: Even with large depth, rarefaction showed that sorted-subset sequencing was incomplete. In contrast to clonotypes shared by all four donors, non-shared clonotypes had lower generation probabilities.

CDR1 SQVTM and CDR2 ANQGSEA come from the germline V gene. The CDR3 length is 13 residues. The ends lost 0 bases at V and 6 bases at J; junction bases unmatched: 4. In regard to this clone: What it recognizes is unknown.

Terminally differentiated effector memory CD45RA+ cells were left out of the naive CD8 fraction, which was CD45RO-negative and positively selected for CCR7. The study drew its donors from healthy HIV-negative adults without recent acute infections or vaccinations. The material for each subset, its genomic DNA, was split evenly across several immunoSEQ plates. Some clones are missing from TCRdb's copy, which holds only in-frame ones; the method was immunoSEQ multiplex PCR. The profile shows 1.5 million to 2.5 million clones, over 85% of them singletons. Sequencing was done on a sample of naive CD8+ T cells sorted from blood. The chain is built from TRBV29-1 and TRBJ1-2, with TRBD1 matching over 7 bases. The TCR originated in a young man in good health. The CDR3 region is CSVEDTGTDGYTF. Here the CDR3 DNA reads TGCAGCGTTGAAGATACTGGGACAGATGGCTACACCTTC. Full variable domain (missing parts from reference TRBV29-1 and TRBJ1-2): SAVISQKPSRDICQRGTSLTIQCQVDSQVTMMFWYRQQPGQSLTLIATANQGSEATYESGFVIDKFPISRPNLTFSTLTVSNMSPEDSSIYLCSVEDTGTDGYTFGSGTRLTVV.